Detailed here is one T cell receptor (beta chain). Its specificity is unknown. The CDR3 loop spans 15 amino acids. V lost 10 bases, J lost 0 bases, and 6 bases stayed unmatched. Germline loops: CDR1 SGHNT, CDR2 YYREEE (reference sequence). It was with 60 Vbeta and 13 Jbeta primers that the PCR ran. Method: immunoSEQ multiplex PCR; TCRdb's copy keeps in-frame clones and lacks some. The sample lists more than 80,000 clones; 60% to 75% were seen once. The sample is drawn from a study of cytomegalovirus exposure and HLA in healthy donors. Study-wide points: V segments that were indistinguishable, TRBV6-2 and TRBV6-3 among them, were omitted from analysis.

The V gene is TRBV5-4, the J gene TRBJ2-1; 11 nucleotides align to TRBD2. The sequenced material came from PBMCs. The sequence was collected from a male donor in good health and CMV-seropositive. In nucleotides, the CDR3 is TGTGCCGCCTTAACTAGCGGGAGCTCCTACAATGAGCAGTTCTTC. Encoded protein: CAALTSGSSYNEQFF. Filled out from reference TRBV5-4 and TRBJ2-1, the complete variable domain reads ETGVTQSPTHLIKTRGQQVTLRCSSQSGHNTVSWYQQALGQGPQFIFQYYREEENGRGNFPPRFSGLQFPNYSSELNVNALELDDSALYLCAALTSGSSYNEQFFGPGTRLTVL.